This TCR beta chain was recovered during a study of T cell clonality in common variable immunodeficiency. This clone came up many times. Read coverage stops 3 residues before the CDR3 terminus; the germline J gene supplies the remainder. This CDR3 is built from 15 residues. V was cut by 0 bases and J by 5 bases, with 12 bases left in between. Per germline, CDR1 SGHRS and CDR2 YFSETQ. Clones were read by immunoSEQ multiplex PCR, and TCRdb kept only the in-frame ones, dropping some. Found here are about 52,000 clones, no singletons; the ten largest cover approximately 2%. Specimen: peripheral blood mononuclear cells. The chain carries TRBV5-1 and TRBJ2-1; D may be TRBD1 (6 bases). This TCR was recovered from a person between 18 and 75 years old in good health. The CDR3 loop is CASSLAPGHNNEQFF. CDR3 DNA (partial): TGCGCCAGCAGCTTGGCGCCGGGACACAACAATGAG.